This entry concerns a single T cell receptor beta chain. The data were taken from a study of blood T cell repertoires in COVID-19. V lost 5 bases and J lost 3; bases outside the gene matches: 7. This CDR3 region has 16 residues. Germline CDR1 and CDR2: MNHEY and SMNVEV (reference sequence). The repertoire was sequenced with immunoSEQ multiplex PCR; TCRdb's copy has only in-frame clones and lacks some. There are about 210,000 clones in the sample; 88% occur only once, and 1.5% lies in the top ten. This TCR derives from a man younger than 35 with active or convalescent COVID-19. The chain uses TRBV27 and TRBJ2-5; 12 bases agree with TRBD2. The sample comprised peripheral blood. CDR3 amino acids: CASSPLTSGREETQYF. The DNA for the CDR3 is TGTGCCAGCAGTCCCCTGACTAGCGGGAGAGAAGAGACCCAGTACTTC.